Described below is a single T cell receptor beta chain sequence and its context. Antigen: not known. PCR amplification relied on 60 Vbeta primers (plus 13 Jbeta primers). Sequenced by immunoSEQ multiplex PCR; TCRdb stores in-frame clones only, minus some. The table lists approximately 150,000 clones, approximately 84% of them singletons. This specimen comes from a study of cytomegalovirus exposure and HLA in healthy donors. Study results and caveats: Indistinguishable V segments such as TRBV6-2 and TRBV6-3 were excluded.

From germline, CDR1 is SGDLS and CDR2 YYNGEE. J was trimmed by 5 bases and V by 0 bases; bases with no gene match: 3. The CDR3 extends over 15 amino acids. The sample was PBMCs. This chain links TRBV9 with TRBJ2-3; 10 positions agree with TRBD1. This receptor was identified in a woman aged 40 to 55 in good health and CMV-seropositive. CDR3 sequence reads: CASSVGGDRGDTQYF. The CDR3 region has the DNA TGTGCCAGCAGCGTAGGGGGGGACAGGGGAGATACGCAGTATTTT.